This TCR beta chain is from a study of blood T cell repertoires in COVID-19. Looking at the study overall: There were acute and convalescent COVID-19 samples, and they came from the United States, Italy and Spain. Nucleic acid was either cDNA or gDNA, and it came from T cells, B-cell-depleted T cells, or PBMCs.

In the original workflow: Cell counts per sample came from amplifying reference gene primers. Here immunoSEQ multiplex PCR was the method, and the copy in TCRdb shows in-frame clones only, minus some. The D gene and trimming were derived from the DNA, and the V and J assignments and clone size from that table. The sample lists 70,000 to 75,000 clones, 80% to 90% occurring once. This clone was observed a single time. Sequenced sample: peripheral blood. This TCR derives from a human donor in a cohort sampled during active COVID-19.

The CDR3, as DNA: TGTGCCAGCCGGAGTTCGGGTGGAAACACCATATATTTT. It codes for CASRSSGGNTIYF. This chain joins TRBV9 and TRBJ1-3; D ambiguous. V was clipped by 7 bases and J by 3 bases, with 11 bases between them. The CDR3 spans 13 residues. Germline CDR1 is SGDLS and CDR2 is YYNGEE.